These T cell receptor beta chains were read from a single sample in a study of siplizumab effects on memory and regulatory T cells. This table comes from immunoSEQ multiplex PCR, and its TCRdb copy is limited to in-frame clones, with some not included. The profile shows more than 90,000 clones, about 94% of them singletons. The sample taken for sequencing was non-Treg CD4+ T cells sorted from blood. The receptor set was obtained from a human donor in good health. The CDR3 runs from the conserved cysteine through the conserved F or W. D genes are given only for firm matches. Where a row states a size, it is once, few, many or the class of an expanded clone; other rows omit it.

>.|14|TRBJ1-1|.|TRBV18
CASSRDRSNTEAFF
TGTGCCAGCTCACGCGACAGAAGTAACACTGAAGCTTTCTTT
>.|12|TRBJ2-7|.|TRBV30
CAWSSIRYEQYF
TGTGCCTGGAGTTCGATCCGCTACGAGCAGTACTTC
>.|14|TRBJ2-7|.|TRBV10-2
CASMYNLGDGEQYF
TGCGCCAGCATGTATAACCTCGGGGACGGCGAGCAGTACTTC
>once|15|TRBJ2-5|.|TRBV6-1
CASSASWGIQETQYF
TGTGCCAGCAGTGCTTCCTGGGGGATCCAAGAGACCCAGTACTTC
>once|17|TRBJ1-5|.|TRBV19
CASSRVRYGGGNQPQHF
TGTGCCAGTAGTAGGGTCCGTTACGGGGGAGGCAATCAGCCCCAGCATTTT
>.|17|TRBJ2-7|.|TRBV13
CASSLGLDGRLLGRQYF
TGTGCCAGCAGCCTCGGATTGGACGGCAGACTGCTAGGGCGGCAGTACTTC
>.|15|TRBJ2-7|TRBD1|TRBV11-2
CASSLADRSSYEQYF
TGTGCCAGCAGCTTAGCGGACAGGAGCTCCTACGAGCAGTACTTC
>.|10|TRBJ1-5|.|TRBV28
CASGYQPQHF
TGTGCCAGCGGGTATCAGCCCCAGCATTTT
>.|13|TRBJ1-2|.|TRBV30
CAWSPGTLDGYTF
TGTGCCTGGAGTCCAGGGACTTTGGATGGCTACACCTTC
>.|15|TRBJ2-3|.|TRBV7-9
CASSLVVGTTDTQYF
TGTGCCAGCAGCTTAGTAGTCGGGACCACAGATACGCAGTATTTT
>.|15|TRBJ2-7|TRBD2|TRBV7-9
CASGRTSGITYEQYF
TGTGCCAGCGGCAGGACAAGCGGGATTACCTACGAGCAGTACTTC
>once|13|TRBJ1-1|.|TRBV29-1
CSGQLFTNTEAFF
TGCAGCGGCCAACTCTTCACTAACACTGAAGCTTTCTTT
>.|16|TRBJ2-3|.|TRBV11-2
CASSLGALLMADTQYF
TGTGCCAGCAGCTTAGGAGCTCTATTGATGGCAGATACGCAGTATTTT
>once|17|TRBJ2-5|.|TRBV21-1
CASSKEGTSGSRETQYF
TGTGCCAGCAGCAAAGAGGGAACTAGCGGGAGTAGGGAGACCCAGTACTTC
>once|16|TRBJ2-5|TRBD1|TRBV5-8
CASSHGQVALIETQYF
TGTGCCAGCAGCCACGGACAGGTAGCGCTAATAGAGACCCAGTACTTC
>.|17|TRBJ2-3|TRBD1|TRBV5-1
CASSKTGGGGLLDTQYF
TGCGCCAGCAGCAAAACAGGGGGCGGCGGATTATTGGATACGCAGTATTTT
>.|13|TRBJ1-1|.|TRBV6-5
CASSRGVDTEAFF
TGTGCCAGCTCTAGAGGGGTGGACACTGAAGCTTTCTTT
>.|17|TRBJ2-6|.|TRBV7-3
CASSLLALFSGANVLTF
TGTGCCAGCAGCTTACTAGCGCTTTTCTCTGGGGCCAACGTCCTGACTTTC
>.|14|TRBJ2-7|.|TRBV10-3
CAISESKGLYEQYF
TGTGCCATCAGTGAGTCGAAAGGGCTGTACGAGCAGTACTTC
>.|15|TRBJ2-7|TRBD2|TRBV6-5
CASSHRLAGPGEQYF
TGTGCCAGCAGTCACAGACTAGCGGGACCCGGCGAGCAGTACTTC
>.|12|TRBJ2-5|.|TRBV28
CASSQVTETQYF
TGTGCCAGCAGTCAAGTTACGGAGACCCAGTACTTC
>.|14|TRBJ2-7|.|TRBV7-9
CASSQDRSTDEQYF
TGTGCCAGCAGCCAAGACAGGTCGACCGACGAGCAGTACTTC
>.|17|TRBJ1-2|.|TRBV5-4
CASSSIGSRQGPGGYTF
TGTGCCAGCAGCTCGATAGGGTCGAGGCAGGGACCTGGGGGCTACACCTTC
>.|13|TRBJ2-5|.|TRBV5-6
CASSLVFSETQYF
TGTGCCAGCAGCTTGGTCTTCTCGGAGACCCAGTACTTC
>once|12|TRBJ2-7|.|TRBV5-4
CASSAMGYEQYF
TGTGCCAGCAGCGCCATGGGCTACGAGCAGTACTTC
>.|13|TRBJ2-1|TRBD2|TRBV9
CASSVSGSNEQFF
TGTGCCAGCAGCGTTAGCGGGAGCAATGAGCAGTTCTTC
>.|16|TRBJ2-6|.|TRBV7-2
CASSLATVSGANVLTF
TGTGCCAGCAGCTTAGCGACAGTCTCTGGGGCCAACGTCCTGACTTTC
>once|14|TRBJ1-3|.|TRBV6-1
CASIREESGNTIYF
TGTGCCAGCATTCGAGAGGAATCTGGAAACACCATATATTTT
>.|15|TRBJ2-1|TRBD2|TRBV5-1
CASSFTSGSRNEQFF
TGCGCCAGCAGCTTCACTAGCGGGAGTCGCAATGAGCAGTTCTTC
>.|14|TRBJ1-5|.|TRBV7-2
CASSLLRGNQPQHF
TGTGCCAGCAGCTTACTCAGGGGTAATCAGCCCCAGCATTTT
>.|12|TRBJ2-3|.|TRBV6-5
CASSASTDTQYF
TGTGCCAGCAGTGCCAGTACAGATACGCAGTATTTT
>once|14|TRBJ2-7|TRBD1|TRBV5-8
CASSRDRVLYEQYF
TGTGCCAGCAGCCGGGACAGGGTTCTGTACGAGCAGTACTTC
>.|13|TRBJ2-7|.|TRBV6-5
CASRGTVTYEQYF
TGTGCCAGCAGAGGGACTGTTACCTACGAGCAGTACTTC
>few|13|TRBJ2-3|.|TRBV5-1
CASSYTSTDTQYF
TGCGCCAGCAGCTACACTAGCACAGATACGCAGTATTTT
>once|15|TRBJ2-6|.|TRBV5-1
CASSLFSSGANVLTF
TGCGCCAGCAGCTTGTTCAGCTCTGGGGCCAACGTCCTGACTTTC
>.|16|TRBJ1-2|.|TRBV11-2
CASSDRGGQMNYGYTF
TGTGCCAGCAGCGACCGTGGGGGGCAAATGAACTATGGCTACACCTTC
>.|16|TRBJ2-1|TRBD2|TRBV7-3
CASSQRTSGRDNEQFF
TGTGCCAGCAGCCAACGGACTAGCGGGAGGGACAATGAGCAGTTCTTC
>.|17|TRBJ1-5|.|TRBV30
CAWSVVFSGASNQPQHF
TGTGCCTGGAGTGTAGTTTTTTCGGGGGCCAGCAATCAGCCCCAGCATTTT
>once|12|TRBJ2-3|.|TRBV18
CASSPYADTQYF
TGTGCCAGCTCACCATATGCAGATACGCAGTATTTT
>.|16|TRBJ2-3|TRBD1|TRBV5-1
CASSLADRGGADTQYF
TGCGCCAGCAGCTTGGCGGACAGGGGGGGCGCAGATACGCAGTATTTT
>.|16|TRBJ2-7|TRBD1|TRBV19
CASSRLGTGLSYEQYF
TGTGCCAGTAGCCGCCTCGGGACAGGACTTTCCTACGAGCAGTACTTC
>.|13|TRBJ2-2|TRBD1|TRBV5-1
CASSFTGVGELFF
TGCGCCAGCAGCTTCACAGGGGTCGGGGAGCTGTTTTTT
>once|12|TRBJ2-3|.|TRBV30
CAWSVQAGTQYF
TGTGCCTGGAGTGTACAGGCAGGTACGCAGTATTTT
>.|13|TRBJ2-1|TRBD2|TRBV28
CASTTSPYNEQFF
TGTGCCAGCACGACTAGCCCTTACAATGAGCAGTTCTTC
>.|12|TRBJ1-4|TRBD1|TRBV2
CASRSGTGGLFF
TGTGCCAGCAGATCCGGGACAGGGGGCTTGTTTTTT
>.|17|TRBJ2-1|TRBD2|TRBV5-1
CASSSGLAGGRTDEQFF
TGCGCCAGCAGCTCGGGACTAGCGGGAGGCCGCACGGATGAGCAGTTCTTC
>.|14|TRBJ1-2|TRBD1|TRBV30
CAWRKRTGAYGYTF
TGTGCCTGGAGAAAGCGGACAGGAGCCTATGGCTACACCTTC
>.|13|TRBJ2-7|.|TRBV6-1
CASSTAASYEQYF
TGTGCCAGCTCTACCGCGGCCTCCTACGAGCAGTACTTC
>.|12|TRBJ2-7|.|TRBV15
CATSRDTYEQYF
TGTGCCACCAGCAGAGACACCTACGAGCAGTACTTC
>.|16|TRBJ2-5|TRBD2|TRBV7-2
CASSRASGSYQETQYF
TGTGCCAGCAGTCGAGCTAGCGGATCGTACCAAGAGACCCAGTACTTC
>.|16|TRBJ2-1|.|TRBV10-3
CAISLTRRDSYNEQFF
TGTGCCATCAGCCTTACAAGACGGGACTCCTACAATGAGCAGTTCTTC
>.|14|TRBJ2-3|.|TRBV5-1
CASKRGEFTDTQYF
TGCGCCAGCAAGAGGGGCGAATTCACAGATACGCAGTATTTT